The 6 T cell receptor beta chains in this list originate from one sample, sequenced in a study of T cells in Graves' hyperthyroidism and ophthalmopathy. RNA transcripts gave rise to amplified TCR beta CDR3 regions. The TCR CDR3 was amplified in a first-round RT-PCR using the HTBI primer set. TCRdb recomputed calls from the multiplex PCR reads with MiXCR, one row per CDR3 protein. This sample has 600,000 or so distinct CDR3 sequences, with around 15% found just once. The sequenced sample was blood. The receptors were sampled from a woman aged 45-65 years with Graves' ophthalmopathy.

This clonotype was detected many times. This rearrangement joins TRBV3-1 to TRBJ1-1, with 7 bases aligning to TRBD1. The CDR3 spans 14 residues. With V trimmed by 3 bases and J by 11 bases, 12 bases remained unmatched. Germline V gives CDR1 LGHDT, CDR2 YNNKEL (reference sequence). The CDR3 sequence: CASSQTTGWQSAFF. The DNA of the CDR3 is TGTGCCAGCAGCCAGACGACAGGGTGGCAGTCGGCTTTCTTT.

The chain uses TRBV6-1 and TRBJ2-1; TRBD2 matches at 13 bases. The CDR3 loop spans 16 amino acids. The junction had 8 bases not matched to a gene; V was cut back by 7 bases and J by 5 bases. Germline lookup yields CDR1 MNHNS and CDR2 SASEGT. CDR3 sequence (DNA): TGTGCCAGCACGCTACTAGCGGGAGGGCCCCACAATGAGCAGTTCTTC. Encoded protein: CASTLLAGGPHNEQFF.

This clonotype was counted ten times or more. V and J are TRBV20-1 and TRBJ2-7; 7 nucleotides align to TRBD2. Trimming took 4 bases from V and 3 from J; bases not matched to a gene: 6. This CDR3 region has 13 residues. Germline-derived CDR1 and CDR2 are DFQATT and SNEGSKA (reference sequence). CDR3 sequence: CSATSGTYYEQYF. CDR3 DNA sequence: TGCAGTGCTACAAGCGGGACCTACTACGAGCAGTACTTC.

This clonotype was counted at least ten times. The CDR3 sequence is CASSQMIGEKLFF. The DNA of the CDR3 is TGCGCCAGCAGCCAGATGATTGGGGAAAAACTGTTTTTT. The chain uses TRBV4-3 and TRBJ1-4; D call uncertain. V dropped 3 bases and J dropped 8 bases, with 10 bases sitting between them. The germline V gene has CDR1 LGHNA and CDR2 YSLEER. This CDR3 has 13 amino acids.

This clonotype was seen at least ten times. The rearrangement links TRBV18 to TRBJ2-1; 7 nucleotides agree with TRBD1. CDR3 length: 14 residues. The J segment lost 8 bases and the V segment lost 1 base, leaving 5 bases of the junction unmatched. Germline CDR1 KGHSH, CDR2 LQKENI. CDR3 sequence reads: CASSPQQGTDEQFF. The DNA for the CDR3 is TGTGCCAGCTCACCACAACAGGGGACGGATGAGCAGTTCTTC. Full variable domain (outside the CDR3, taken from reference TRBV18 and TRBJ2-1): NAGVMQNPRHLVRRRGQEARLRCSPMKGHSHVYWYRQLPEEGLKFMVYLQKENIIDESGMPKERFSAEFPKEGPSILRIQQVVRGDSAAYFCASSPQQGTDEQFFGPGTRLTVL.

The chain combines TRBV20-1 with TRBJ2-1; 10 positions match TRBD2. V trimming: 6 bases; J trimming: 3 bases; junction bases outside the gene matches: 8. The CDR3 runs to 15 residues. The germline CDR1 and CDR2 sequences are DFQATT and SNEGSKA (reference sequence). The CDR3: CSAPLAGVFYNEQFF. For the CDR3, the DNA is TGCAGTGCACCCCTAGCGGGAGTGTTCTACAATGAGCAGTTCTTC.